This T cell receptor beta chain comes out of a study of tumor and adjacent non-tumor tissue in lung cancer. Across the study: On average, productive TCRbeta reads reached about 4.17 million per sample.

RNA was extracted from bulk tissue without any cell sorting. The normal lung tissue was taken more than 3 cm from the tumor edge. Note on this clonotype: Mismatch with germline at one junction end may stem from a read error.

A modified ARM-PCR protocol with three rounds of nested PCR amplified TCRbeta. MiXCR was run by TCRdb on the multiplex PCR reads, yielding one entry per CDR3 protein. Of approximately 120,000 distinct CDR3 sequences in the sample, roughly three fifths were seen once. Germline V lookup: CDR1 MGHRA, CDR2 YSYEKL. This CDR3 is built from 15 residues. This sequence originates from a man in his fifties or sixties with non-small cell lung cancer. The material sequenced was distant non-tumor lung tissue. The chain couples TRBV4-1 to TRBJ2-1; weak D call: TRBD1 (6 bases). The DNA for the CDR3 is TGCGCTAGCAGCCAGGGGTTATCCGTCCACAATGAGCAGTTCTTC. It specifies CASSQGLSVHNEQFF.